These T cell receptor beta chains were read from a single sample in a study of blood T cell repertoires in COVID-19. Using immunoSEQ multiplex PCR, the repertoire was profiled, and TCRdb retains in-frame clones only, with some absent. Among some 140,000 clones listed, about 86% were seen once. The sample taken for sequencing was PBMCs or T cells enriched from blood (not recorded which). The receptors were gathered from a man in his forties with acute COVID-19. The conserved cysteine and the conserved F or W are not part of the CDR3 here. The order of the fields is clone size, J gene, D gene, V gene, CDR3 protein. The D gene is left open where the match is weak. Clone size is given for some rows only: seen once, a few or many times, or a class if the clone is expanded.

>-|TRBJ2-2|-|TRBV10-3
AINGGEDTGELF
>-|TRBJ1-5|-|TRBV28
ASSSGGVGNQPQH
>-|TRBJ1-5|-|TRBV6-6
ATRGRGGPNQPQH
>once|TRBJ2-2|TRBD2|TRBV7-9
ASSSRLAGGPGELF
>-|TRBJ2-5|-|TRBV7-9
ASSLGSAQETQY
>-|TRBJ2-7|TRBD1|TRBV20-1
SMTGNYEQY
>-|TRBJ1-6|TRBD1|TRBV11-2
ASTRGQGDSPLH
>-|TRBJ1-6|TRBD1|TRBV15
ATSRDVAGGYSPLH
>once|TRBJ1-3|TRBD1|TRBV5-1
ASSLTGDSGNTIY
>-|TRBJ2-7|-|TRBV23-1
ASSQQGPSYEQY
>-|TRBJ2-4|-|TRBV6-5
ASSYSYLAKNIQY
>-|TRBJ1-1|-|TRBV12-3/TRBV12-4
ASNQQLNTEAF
>-|TRBJ1-3|-|TRBV5-6
ASSLPGELVGNTIY
>once|TRBJ1-2|TRBD1|TRBV18
ASSPPLRDSYGYT
>-|TRBJ1-6|TRBD1|TRBV18
ASSWEGQGDSPLH
>once|TRBJ1-5|-|TRBV12-1
ASSPHREGQPQH
>-|TRBJ2-5|TRBD1|TRBV6-5
ASSYLQGARETQY
>-|TRBJ2-1|TRBD1|TRBV19
ASSIWTGDEQF
>once|TRBJ1-1|TRBD1|TRBV3-1/TRBV3-2
ASSPGQGNTEAF
>-|TRBJ2-3|TRBD1|TRBV29-1
SVSDRGPWDTQY
>-|TRBJ2-5|TRBD2|TRBV14
ASSQVASGPGTQY
>-|TRBJ1-5|-|TRBV5-8
ASSLLGPNSNQPQH
>-|TRBJ1-3|-|TRBV19
ASSQFDIGNTIY
>-|TRBJ1-4|TRBD1|TRBV29-1
SVIPTGAAGKLF
>-|TRBJ2-5|-|TRBV7-3
ASSLRADVETQY
>-|TRBJ2-1|TRBD2|TRBV27
ASSLGSGRAHNEQF
>-|TRBJ1-5|TRBD1|TRBV18
ASSSQGAGSNQPQH
>-|TRBJ1-1|-|TRBV7-9
ASSLERGAGEAF
>-|TRBJ1-1|-|TRBV6-5
ASSHYGGTEAF
>-|TRBJ2-3|-|TRBV7-3
ASSPGFTDTQY
>-|TRBJ2-2|TRBD2|TRBV27
ASSFTGVAGPGELF
>-|TRBJ2-3|TRBD2|TRBV18
ASSIAGGGTDTQY
>-|TRBJ1-5|-|TRBV19
ASSIDPPPGSNQPQH
>-|TRBJ2-1|TRBD2|TRBV7-9
ASSLIGLADNEQF
>once|TRBJ1-6|TRBD1|TRBV19
ASSIGRDREGSPLH
>few|TRBJ1-1|-|TRBV7-3
ASSRGSGWMTEAF
>-|TRBJ2-3|TRBD2|TRBV27
ASREPDGGATDTQY
>-|TRBJ2-5|-|TRBV4-2
ASSQGNSGGEETQY
>-|TRBJ1-4|TRBD1|TRBV18
ASSPGWTGGQEKLF
>-|TRBJ1-1|-|TRBV7-3
ASSLTSGEAF
>-|TRBJ2-3|TRBD2|TRBV7-9
ASSLYGGGDGDTQY
>-|TRBJ1-4|TRBD1|TRBV12-5
ASGSTDPGQVGKLF
>-|TRBJ2-2|-|TRBV2
ASTFTRFGELF
>once|TRBJ2-5|TRBD2|TRBV19
ASSIDGALAGGLKTQY
>-|TRBJ1-1|-|TRBV11-2
ASSRPEDNEAF
>-|TRBJ1-4|TRBD1|TRBV7-8
ASSLPGQGEKLF
>-|TRBJ1-4|-|TRBV19
AAKTSGTQNEKLF
>-|TRBJ1-1|TRBD1|TRBV2
ASSLQGAFNTEAF
>-|TRBJ1-5|TRBD1|TRBV6-5
ASRQDRHSNQPQH
>-|TRBJ2-3|-|TRBV6-5
ASSYSLGTDTQY
>-|TRBJ2-3|TRBD2|TRBV5-1
ASSLGGRALDTQY
>-|TRBJ1-6|-|TRBV7-3
ASSSQGGNSPLH
>-|TRBJ1-2|TRBD1|TRBV27
ASSATGVGYGYT